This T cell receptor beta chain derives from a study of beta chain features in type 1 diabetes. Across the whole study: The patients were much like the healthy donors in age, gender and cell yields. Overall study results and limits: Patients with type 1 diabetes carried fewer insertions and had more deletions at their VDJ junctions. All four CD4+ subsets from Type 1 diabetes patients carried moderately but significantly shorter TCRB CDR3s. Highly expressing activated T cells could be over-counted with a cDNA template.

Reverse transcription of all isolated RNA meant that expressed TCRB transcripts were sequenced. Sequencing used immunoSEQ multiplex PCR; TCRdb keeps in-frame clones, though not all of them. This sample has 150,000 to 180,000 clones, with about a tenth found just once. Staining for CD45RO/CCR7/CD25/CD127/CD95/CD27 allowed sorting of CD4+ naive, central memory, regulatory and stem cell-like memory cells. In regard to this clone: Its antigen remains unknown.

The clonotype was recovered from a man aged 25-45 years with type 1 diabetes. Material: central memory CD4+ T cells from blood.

CDR3 protein: CASSQRNTDTQYF. The CDR3 nucleotides are TGTGCCAGCTCACAGAGGAACACAGATACGCAGTATTTT. The chain joins TRBV18 to TRBJ2-3; the D is unclear. The CDR3 spans 13 residues. V was cut by 4 bases and J by 2 bases, with 7 bases left in between. Looked up from germline, CDR1 is KGHSH and CDR2 is LQKENI.